These T cell receptor beta chains were read from a single sample in a study of T cell repertoires in cytomegalovirus infection. Each CDR3 protein is one row after TCRdb ran MiXCR on the reads. Of fewer than 550,000 distinct CDR3 sequences listed, 16% are singletons. Source material: CD8+ T cells from PBMCs. The receptors here all came from a human donor in good health (CMV status not recorded). Some clones in this sample may be carry-over from other donors' samples. The conserved cysteine and the conserved F or W are not part of the CDR3 here. Clone size is not always given. Where it is, it says once, few, many or a class for expanded clones.

v_call clone_size cdr3_aa
TRBV30 - AWSVRGDEQY
TRBV24-1 few ATPGQAVNTEAF
TRBV2 once TSSEGSLNYGYT
TRBV27 many ASSPWTGADQPQH
TRBV10-3 - AIRSGGDETQY
TRBV7-9 - ASSPVLTVTQETQY
TRBV5-8 few ASSLAGRVRYGYT
TRBV19 - ASSLSQYSGNTIY
TRBV6-5 - ASSGTGGPNEKLF
TRBV10-3 many AISESITQYTKKVKNIQY
TRBV12-5 many ASGFSDSYSEAF
TRBV19 many ASTGAGGRTDTQY
TRBV7-3 many ASSSDQTGELF
TRBV10-3 few AISQGGQPQH
TRBV15 many ATLPKSGVGNEQF
TRBV19 many ASSIYGTTPGGGYT
TRBV30 few AWSASGGADTQY
TRBV7-8 many ASSPSSRDRDYEQY
TRBV10-1 many ASSDSGTGVNEQF
TRBV6-1 many ASSQLAGGKYEQF
TRBV20-1 - SAKREMYQETQY
TRBV27 many ASSPNGQAFYNEQF
TRBV23-1 many ASTQVRDNSPLH
TRBV27 - ASRWAGMETQY
TRBV7-9 many ASSALREALLWDTQY
TRBV4-3 - ASSQDEPSIDTQY
TRBV7-8 many ASSSPLAGGRSEQF
TRBV6-1 - ASSEALH
TRBV11-2 few ASSLEGGANYGYT
TRBV7-9 - ASSSPSGRRELF
TRBV19 many ASSTAQGLDTEAF
TRBV19 - ASSIGPGVAYERY
TRBV29-1 - SVDPLGQSTDTQY
TRBV10-3 many AISESEMGAYNEQF
TRBV2 - ASRTGRGNQPQH
TRBV6-1 many ASSEASVLFFQGGVVSYEQY
TRBV13 many ASSFPGPWVLNTEAF
TRBV28 - ASSFGPDRDGSDTQY
TRBV12-3/TRBV12-4 - ASSSHSYRRGAYSSPLH
TRBV27 many ASSSFRSGNTIY
TRBV10-3 few AISESQWAYEQY
TRBV6-6 few ASRITLRAEQY
TRBV2 few ASRGTVYGYT
TRBV6-5 - ASSPFAGTGTDTQY
TRBV9 - ASSFGTSGSYEQF